These 19 T cell receptor beta chains were all obtained from the same sample, sequenced in a study of blood T cell repertoires in COVID-19. Repertoires were generated with immunoSEQ multiplex PCR, while TCRdb's copy carries only in-frame clones and drops some. The sample has some 190,000 clones, about 80% seen once. The sequenced material came from peripheral blood. The receptor set was obtained from a man in his sixties with acute or convalescent COVID-19.

About this clone itself: The junction departs from germline at one end; a sequencing error may be responsible. The chain combines TRBV7-7 with TRBJ2-1; the match to TRBD2 covers 10 bases. The CDR3 runs 15 residues. Germline CDR1 and CDR2: SSHAT and FNYEAQ (reference sequence). The CDR3 here is CASSPKRGGYNEQFF. CDR3 nucleotide sequence: TGTGCTAGCAGCCCTAAGCGGGGGGGCTACAATGAGCAGTTCTTC.

The gene calls are TRBV12-3 or TRBV12-4 and TRBJ2-1; 7 bases match TRBD2. This CDR3 contains 13 residues. Trimming took 5 bases from V and 8 from J; bases not matched to a gene: 6. In DNA form, the CDR3 reads TGTGCCAGCAGTCGACTAGCAGGCGATGAGCAGTTCTTC. As protein: CASSRLAGDEQFF.

The chain joins TRBV5-1 to TRBJ2-2; a weak D match, TRBD1 (5 bases). The CDR3 is made up of 15 amino acids. The V end lost 4 bases, the J end lost 6 bases, and 16 bases lay between the germline ends. Germline lookup yields CDR1 SGHRS and CDR2 YFSETQ. CDR3 protein: CASSAGPGFAGELFF. Written as DNA, the CDR3 is TGCGCCAGCAGCGCTGGACCAGGGTTTGCCGGGGAGCTGTTTTTT.

J is TRBJ1-1 and V is TRBV29-1, with 8 bases that match TRBD1. Per the germline V gene, CDR1 is SQVTM and CDR2 is ANQGSEA. The CDR3 is 16 residues long. V gave up 5 bases and J gave up 0 bases; unmatched junction bases: 11. CDR3 bases: TGCAGCGTTCAGGGGGCAAGAGGAGGTGTGAACACTGAAGCTTTCTTT. Protein: CSVQGARGGVNTEAFF.

This clone was found once. The CDR3 coding sequence is TGCGCCAGCAGTCGAGGGGGCAATGAGCAGTTCTTC. Protein product: CASSRGGNEQFF. This chain connects TRBV10-1 to TRBJ2-1, with D possibly TRBD1 on 6 matching bases. The CDR3 length is 12 residues. Germline assignment: CDR1 WNHNN and CDR2 SYGVQD (reference sequence). Deletions cut 5 bases from V and 6 bases from J, with 8 bases between.

The gene calls are TRBV6-1 and TRBJ2-2; 7 bases fit TRBD2. Germline V CDR1 and CDR2: MNHNS, SASEGT. Trimming removed 3 bases from V and 7 bases from J; junction bases left unmatched: 5. This CDR3 has 14 residues. The CDR3 region is CASSEGGTYGELFF. CDR3 coding DNA: TGTGCCAGCAGTGAGGGGGGGACGTACGGGGAGCTGTTTTTT.

The chain uses TRBV28 and TRBJ2-3, with D perhaps matching TRBD2 (6 bases). Trimming took off 3 bases at V and 14 bases at J, with 21 bases between the two ends. Looked up from germline, CDR1 is MDHEN and CDR2 is SYDVKM. This CDR3 has 14 amino acids. The CDR3 here is CASSFPAGSLHMYF. Written as DNA, the CDR3 is TGTGCCAGCAGTTTTCCAGCGGGCTCCCTTCATATGTATTTT.

Details on this clone: Additional DNA sequences in this sample encode the identical CDR3. The CDR3 DNA follows: TGTGCCAGCAGCTTTGGGGGGAGCTCCTACGAGCAGTACTTC. Encoded protein: CASSFGGSSYEQYF. The V gene is TRBV7-2, the J gene TRBJ2-7; D may be TRBD2 (6 bases). Germline V gene data show CDR1 as SGHTA and CDR2 as FQGNSA. The CDR3 runs to 14 residues. V was cut by 3 bases and J by 0 bases, with 9 bases left in between. The complete variable domain, with remaining parts taken from reference TRBV7-2 and TRBJ2-7, reads GAGVSQSPSNKVTEKGKDVELRCDPISGHTALYWYRQSLGQGLEFLIYFQGNSAPDKSGLPSDRFSAERTGGSVSTLTIQRTQQEDSAVYLCASSFGGSSYEQYFGPGTRLTVT.

This chain connects TRBV29-1 to TRBJ1-1; tentatively, D is TRBD1 (5 bases). The CDR3 sequence is 14 residues long. Germline V gene lookup returns CDR1 SQVTM and CDR2 ANQGSEA. The V and J ends lost 6 bases and 1 base respectively, with 15 bases between them. The CDR3: CSVGGGRTNTEAFF. The CDR3 nucleotides are TGCAGCGTGGGGGGTGGCAGGACGAACACTGAAGCTTTCTTT.

This chain joins TRBV5-1 and TRBJ2-7, with TRBD2 matching over 12 bases. The CDR3 has 14 residues. Trimming removed 7 bases from V and 4 bases from J; junction bases left unmatched: 6. Germline V gene lookup returns CDR1 SGHRS and CDR2 YFSETQ. CDR3 nucleotides: TGCGCCAGCGTTGAGACTAGCGGGAGTTACGAGCAGTACTTC. Protein sequence: CASVETSGSYEQYF.

V gene TRBV2 combines with J gene TRBJ1-1; D is perhaps TRBD1 (5 bases). Deletions cut 2 bases from V and 2 bases from J, with 6 bases between. The CDR3 loop spans 13 amino acids. Germline CDR1 SNHLY, CDR2 FYNNEI. DNA for the CDR3: TGTGCCAGCAGTGAAAGGGGAAACACTGAAGCTTTCTTT. This translates into CASSERGNTEAFF.

The V gene is TRBV25-1, the J gene TRBJ1-3; 8 bases fit TRBD1. Unmatched junction bases numbered 8, after V lost 5 bases and J lost 2 bases. This CDR3 has 16 amino acids. CDR1 and CDR2 (germline): MGHDK, SYGVNS. CDR3 region: CASSRYQGAAGNTIYF. The CDR3 DNA reads TGTGCCAGCAGTAGATACCAGGGGGCGGCTGGAAACACCATATATTTT.

This chain joins TRBV28 and TRBJ1-6; D remains ambiguous. The CDR3 runs 14 residues. CDR1 is MDHEN, CDR2 SYDVKM, per germline. Trimming pared 3 bases from V and 8 bases from J, leaving 11 bases between. This CDR3 reads CASSFGSSDSPLHF. The CDR3, as DNA: TGTGCCAGCAGTTTCGGGAGTTCGGATTCACCCCTCCACTTT.

The V and J genes are TRBV30 and TRBJ1-3; D is possibly TRBD1 (5 bases). The V and J ends lost 3 bases and 0 bases respectively, with 12 bases between them. Germline V gene data show CDR1 as GTSNPN and CDR2 as SVGIG (reference sequence). The CDR3 has 15 amino acids. CDR3 loop: CAWSGWGLSGNTIYF. Here the CDR3 DNA reads TGTGCCTGGAGCGGATGGGGCCTCTCTGGAAACACCATATATTTT.

The chain combines TRBV7-6 with TRBJ2-5; 12 bases match TRBD2. The V and J ends lost 5 bases and 3 bases, in that order; junction bases with no gene match: 4. The CDR3 has 15 amino acids. Per the germline V gene, CDR1 is SGHVS and CDR2 is FNYEAQ. The CDR3 reads CASSLRTSGEETQYF. CDR3 sequence (DNA): TGTGCCAGCAGCCTACGGACTAGCGGGGAAGAGACCCAGTACTTC.

The table lists this clone with a few counts. The chain couples TRBV5-5 to TRBJ1-5, with 7 bases lining up with TRBD1. The trim removed 0 bases at V and 7 bases at J, leaving 10 bases unmatched. The germline gives CDR1 SGHKS, CDR2 YYEKEE (reference sequence). There are 16 residues in the CDR3. CDR3 amino acids: CASSLGMTGMGQPQHF. CDR3 bases: TGTGCCAGCAGCTTGGGGATGACAGGGATGGGGCAGCCCCAGCATTTT.

The chain links TRBV19 to TRBJ1-2, with D unresolved. The germline V gene encodes CDR1 LNHDA and CDR2 SQIVND (reference sequence). The V gene lost 1 base and the J gene lost 7 bases, with 13 bases spanning the gap. The CDR3 covers 14 residues. Here the CDR3 reads CASSIGPLEGGYTF. In DNA, the CDR3 is TGTGCCAGTAGTATAGGTCCCTTGGAGGGTGGCTACACCTTC.

V and J are TRBV10-3 and TRBJ2-7; D perhaps matches TRBD2 (5 bases). The V gene's germline CDR1 is ENHRY and CDR2 SYGVKD. V lost 6 bases and J 0 bases, leaving 12 bases between the germline ends. CDR3 length equals 14 residues. The CDR3 is CAIRSGENSYEQYF. CDR3 DNA sequence: TGTGCCATCAGAAGCGGCGAAAACTCCTACGAGCAGTACTTC.

Of note for this clone: The germline gene is not matched at one end of the junction; a read error may be the cause. V gene TRBV7-7 combines with J gene TRBJ2-1, with TRBD1 as a possible D gene (5 bases). The CDR3 sequence is 13 residues long. Per germline, CDR1 SSHAT and CDR2 FNYEAQ (reference sequence). The CDR3 loop reads CASSLEAGNEQFF. The DNA of the CDR3 is TGTGCTAGCAGCTTAGAGGCAGGGAATGAGCAGTTCTTC.